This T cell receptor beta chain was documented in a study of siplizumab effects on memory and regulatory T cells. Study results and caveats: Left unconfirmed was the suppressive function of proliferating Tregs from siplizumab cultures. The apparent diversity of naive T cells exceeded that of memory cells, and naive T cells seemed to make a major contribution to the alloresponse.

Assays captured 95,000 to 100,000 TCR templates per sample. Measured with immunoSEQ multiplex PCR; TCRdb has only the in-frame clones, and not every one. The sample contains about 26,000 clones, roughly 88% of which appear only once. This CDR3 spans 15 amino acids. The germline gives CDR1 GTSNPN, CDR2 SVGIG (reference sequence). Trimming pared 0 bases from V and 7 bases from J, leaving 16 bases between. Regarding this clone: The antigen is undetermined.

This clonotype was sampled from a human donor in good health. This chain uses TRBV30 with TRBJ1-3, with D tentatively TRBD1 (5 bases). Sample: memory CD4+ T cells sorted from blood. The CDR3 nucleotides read TGTGCCTGGAGTGTACGAACGGGGCCGGGGAACACCATATATTTT. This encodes CAWSVRTGPGNTIYF.